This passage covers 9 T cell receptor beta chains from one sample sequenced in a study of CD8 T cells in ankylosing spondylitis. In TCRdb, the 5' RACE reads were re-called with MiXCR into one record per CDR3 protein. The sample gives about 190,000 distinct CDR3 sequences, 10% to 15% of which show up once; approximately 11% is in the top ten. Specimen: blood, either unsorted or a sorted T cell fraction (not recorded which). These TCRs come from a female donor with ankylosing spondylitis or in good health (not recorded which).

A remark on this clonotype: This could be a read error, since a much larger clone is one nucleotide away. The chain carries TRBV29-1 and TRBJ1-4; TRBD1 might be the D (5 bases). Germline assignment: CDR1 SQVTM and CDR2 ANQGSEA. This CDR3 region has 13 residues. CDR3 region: CSVGGGSDENLFF. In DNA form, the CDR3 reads TGCAGCGTTGGTGGGGGGAGTGATGAAAATCTGTTTTTT.

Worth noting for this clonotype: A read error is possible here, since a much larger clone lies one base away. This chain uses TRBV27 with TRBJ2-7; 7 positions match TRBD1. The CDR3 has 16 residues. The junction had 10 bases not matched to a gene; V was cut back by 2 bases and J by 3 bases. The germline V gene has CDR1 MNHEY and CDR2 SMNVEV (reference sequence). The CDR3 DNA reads TGTGCCAGCAGTTTAGTAGTGGGACAGAGTGTCTACGAGCAGTACTTC. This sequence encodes CASSLVVGQSVYEQYF.

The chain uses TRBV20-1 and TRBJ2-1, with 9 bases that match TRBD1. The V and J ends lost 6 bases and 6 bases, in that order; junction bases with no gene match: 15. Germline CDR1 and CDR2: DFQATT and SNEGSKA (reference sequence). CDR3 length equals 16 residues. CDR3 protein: CSALIPGQGFSNEQFF. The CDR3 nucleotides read TGCAGTGCCCTTATCCCGGGACAGGGTTTTTCCAATGAGCAGTTCTTC.

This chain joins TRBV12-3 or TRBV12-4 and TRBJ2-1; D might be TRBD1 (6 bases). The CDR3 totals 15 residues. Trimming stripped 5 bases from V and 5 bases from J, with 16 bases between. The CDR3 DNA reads TGTGCCAGCAGTCCCTCCGGGACACCCGACAATGAGCAGTTCTTC. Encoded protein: CASSPSGTPDNEQFF.

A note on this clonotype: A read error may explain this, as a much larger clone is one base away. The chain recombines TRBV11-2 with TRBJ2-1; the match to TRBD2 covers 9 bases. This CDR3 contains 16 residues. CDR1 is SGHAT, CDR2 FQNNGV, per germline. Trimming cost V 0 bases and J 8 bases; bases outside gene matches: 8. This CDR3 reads CASSLDWGSGSYEQFF. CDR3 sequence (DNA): TGTGCCAGCAGCTTAGATTGGGGTAGCGGGAGCTATGAGCAGTTCTTC.

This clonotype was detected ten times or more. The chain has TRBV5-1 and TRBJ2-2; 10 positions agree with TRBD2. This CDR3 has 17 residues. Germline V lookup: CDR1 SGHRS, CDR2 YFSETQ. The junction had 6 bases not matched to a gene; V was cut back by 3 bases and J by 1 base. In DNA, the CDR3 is TGCGCCAGCAGCTCCTCCTGGACTAGCGGGAACACCGGGGAGCTGTTTTTT. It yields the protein CASSSSWTSGNTGELFF. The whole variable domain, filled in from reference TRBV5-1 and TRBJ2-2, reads KAGVTQTPRYLIKTRGQQVTLSCSPISGHRSVSWYQQTPGQGLQFLFEYFSETQRNKGNFPGRFSGRQFSNSRSEMNVSTLELGDSALYLCASSSSWTSGNTGELFFGEGSRLTVL.

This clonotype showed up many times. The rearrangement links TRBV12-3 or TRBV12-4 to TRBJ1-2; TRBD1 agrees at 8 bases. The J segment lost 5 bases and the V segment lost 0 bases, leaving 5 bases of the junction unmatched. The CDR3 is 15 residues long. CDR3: CASSLAQGALYGYTF. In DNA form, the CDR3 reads TGTGCCAGCAGTTTAGCGCAGGGGGCTTTGTATGGCTACACCTTC.

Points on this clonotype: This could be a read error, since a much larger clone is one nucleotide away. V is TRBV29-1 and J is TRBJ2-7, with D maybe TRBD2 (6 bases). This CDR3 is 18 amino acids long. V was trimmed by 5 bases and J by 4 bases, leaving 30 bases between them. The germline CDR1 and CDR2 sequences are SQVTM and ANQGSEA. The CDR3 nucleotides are TGCAGCGTTTGGGTTTGGAGGGCGCGCGAATCTGGCACATACGAGCAGTACTTC. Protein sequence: CSVWVWRARESGTYEQYF.

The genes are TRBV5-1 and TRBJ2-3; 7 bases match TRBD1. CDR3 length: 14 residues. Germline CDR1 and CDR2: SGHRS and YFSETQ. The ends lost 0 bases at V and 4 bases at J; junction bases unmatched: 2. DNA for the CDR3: TGCGCCAGCAGCTTGGACAGGGGTCCAGATACGCAGTATTTT. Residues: CASSLDRGPDTQYF. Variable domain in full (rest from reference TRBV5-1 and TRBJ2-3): KAGVTQTPRYLIKTRGQQVTLSCSPISGHRSVSWYQQTPGQGLQFLFEYFSETQRNKGNFPGRFSGRQFSNSRSEMNVSTLELGDSALYLCASSLDRGPDTQYFGPGTRLTVL.